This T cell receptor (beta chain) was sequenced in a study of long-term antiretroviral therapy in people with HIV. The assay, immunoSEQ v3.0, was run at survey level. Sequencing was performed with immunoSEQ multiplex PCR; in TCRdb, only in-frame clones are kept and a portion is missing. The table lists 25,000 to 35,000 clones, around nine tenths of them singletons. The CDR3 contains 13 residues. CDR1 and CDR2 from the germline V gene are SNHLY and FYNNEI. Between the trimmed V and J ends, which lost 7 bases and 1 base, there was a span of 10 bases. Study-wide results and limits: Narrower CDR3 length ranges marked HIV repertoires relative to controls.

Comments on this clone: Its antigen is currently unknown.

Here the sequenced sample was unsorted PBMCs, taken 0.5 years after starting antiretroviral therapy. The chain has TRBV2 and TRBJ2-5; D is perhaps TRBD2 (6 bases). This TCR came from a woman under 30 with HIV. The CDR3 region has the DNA TGTGCCAGCACCGGTAGCGGCCAAGAGACCCAGTACTTC. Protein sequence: CASTGSGQETQYF.